This T cell receptor beta chain was captured by sequencing in a study of T cells in Graves' hyperthyroidism and ophthalmopathy. Study details: Peripheral blood was collected at initial diagnosis, before any treatment.

The study defined stable Graves' hyperthyroidism as no ophthalmopathy progression within 18 months. Uncontrolled infection, other autoimmune disease, pregnancy and lactation each barred patients from inclusion. The CDR3 runs to 14 residues. Trimming shortened V by 6 bases and J by 0 bases, and 11 bases separated the two germline ends. Germline-derived CDR1 and CDR2 are DFQATT and SNEGSKA (reference sequence). This clonotype has more than one count but fewer than ten. Its antigen is still unknown. Template material for amplifying TCR beta CDR3 regions consisted of RNA transcripts. The HTBI primer set served for first-round RT-PCR of the TCR CDR3. TCRdb re-called the multiplex PCR reads with MiXCR, one entry per CDR3 protein. Of fewer than 800,000 distinct CDR3 sequences detected, about 16% appear once; the ten largest clones hold around 7.7%. Study-level findings and limits: Ophthalmopathy got predicted by the model a median roughly six months before its onset.

The chain employs TRBV20-1 and TRBJ2-2; no clear D. Sequenced: blood. The TCR sequence derives from a man between 18 and 35 years old with Graves' hyperthyroidism. CDR3 sequence: CSAFGRSNTGELFF. CDR3 in DNA: TGCAGTGCATTCGGGCGATCGAACACCGGGGAGCTGTTTTTT.